The entry below describes one T cell receptor beta chain. This clonotype was counted at least ten times. Which antigen it targets is not known. No base quality values were provided; no much bigger clone lies one nucleotide off. The CDR3 holds 15 amino acids from the cysteine to the phenylalanine. The entry retains the CDR3 DNA only, 45 bases that are in frame from base 1. The V end gives up 4 bases and the J end 4 bases, leaving 4 bases in the junction not matched to a gene. CDR1 SEHNR and CDR2 FQNEAQ are derived from the germline V gene (reference sequence). These data come from a study of T-cell memory formation after mild COVID-19 (dated by TCRdb to the early 2020s). Regarding the complete study: Most TCR sequence clusters were specific to one of the two donors. Longitudinal TCRalpha and TCRbeta repertoire sequencing tracked T-cell clones expanding and contracting after mild COVID-19 in two donors. The cohort comprised two young, previously healthy adult volunteers, one female and one male. Broader findings and caveats from the paper: The study covered only a couple of mild cases, and larger cohorts including severe cases with pre-infection samples were considered necessary. The second-wave clones that peaked on day 37 were not confirmed to be SARS-CoV-2 specific. Contracting CD4+ clones turned up mainly in the CM and EM memory subsets, whereas EMRA was where CD8+ clones were enriched. Some responding clones were found in pre-infection memory, which suggests that pre-existing cross-reactive memory T cells took part in the SARS-CoV-2 response. Clones contracting from day 15 to 85 had balanced CD4/CD8 phenotypes, while a second wave expanding from day 15 to 37 was biased towards CD4+.

Ficoll-Paque density gradient centrifugation was the method used to isolate PBMCs. The data were produced on an Illumina NovaSeq 6000. Using 5'RACE with constant-segment primers, TCRalpha and TCRbeta cDNA libraries were constructed, with sample barcodes and unique molecular identifiers added in the process. RNA was extracted from every sample with Trizol reagent. Libraries were amplified in two PCR steps, with a second sample barcode and Illumina TruSeq adapters added in the second step. The libraries were sequenced on an Illumina NovaSeq using 2 x 150 bp paired-end reads. The original methods were these. Demultiplexing of reads and collapsing into UMI-guided consensus sequences were performed with migec v1.2.7. Using mixcr v2.1.11, UMI consensuses were aligned to TRA and TRB V and J templates and then assembled into clonotypes. Expanded or contracted clonotypes were those called significant by both edgeR and NoisET, with noise models trained on biological replicates. For edgeR calls, a false discovery rate-adjusted p below 0.01 and a log2 fold-change threshold of 1 were applied. As an exploratory analysis of dynamics, max-normalized trajectories of the 1000 most abundant clonotypes were examined by PCA with hierarchical clustering. Separately sequenced CD4+ and CD8+ repertoires were used to assign the CD4 or CD8 phenotype of responding clones. Starting from the raw public reads, TCRdb applied fastp trimming at Q25, assembled clones with MiXCR and retained in-frame beta chains. Identical CDR3 protein sequences are pooled into one entry, listed with their most common genes and DNA. None of the V and J calls come from the authors' own analysis; TCRdb made them. In all, the sample holds 350,000 to 500,000 distinct CDR3 sequences, and 20% of those were seen once. Jointly, the top ten make up approximately 8.1% of the sample.

This sequence was found in an adult woman who had mild COVID-19 (a few samples of this study predate the infection). The sample titles of this study are shuffled in the database, so cell type and time point are left out; the donor was told from shared clones. Sample: PBMCs or a T cell subset sorted from them (not recorded which). In this chain, TRBV7-9 is recombined with TRBJ2-1; TRBD2 lines up with 10 middle nucleotides. The CDR3 reads as follows: CASSSGLAPYNEQFF. Read as DNA, the sequence is TGTGCCAGCAGCTCGGGACTAGCGCCATACAATGAGCAGTTCTTC.